This T cell receptor (beta chain) appears in the sequencing data of a study of human T cells and chemical hapten exposure. The CDR3 runs 14 residues. Trimming pared 4 bases from V and 15 bases from J, leaving 22 bases between. The germline CDR1 and CDR2 sequences are MDHEN and SYDVKM. The sample's time point: pre-sensitization, week 0. As to treatment: therapeutic diphenylcyclopropenone sensitization with weekly scalp DPC. It was from unfractionated whole blood that total RNA was extracted. There are a few counts of this clonotype. Individual cDNA molecules (in the library) carried attached unique molecular identifiers. A single record per CDR3 protein comes from TCRdb applying MiXCR to the RACE reads. Of roughly 100,000 distinct CDR3 sequences listed, roughly 9.1% are singletons.

The sequence was collected from a woman in her thirties or forties with alopecia areata. Some clones in this sample may be carry-over from other donors' samples. This chain uses TRBV28 with TRBJ2-1, with D perhaps matching TRBD1 (6 bases). This specimen consisted of whole blood, obtained in connection with sensitization to the hapten diphenylcyclopropenone (DPC). The CDR3 protein is CASSSGQRDRIGFF. The CDR3, as DNA: TGTGCCAGCAGTTCAGGACAGCGCGATCGCATTGGGTTCTTC.